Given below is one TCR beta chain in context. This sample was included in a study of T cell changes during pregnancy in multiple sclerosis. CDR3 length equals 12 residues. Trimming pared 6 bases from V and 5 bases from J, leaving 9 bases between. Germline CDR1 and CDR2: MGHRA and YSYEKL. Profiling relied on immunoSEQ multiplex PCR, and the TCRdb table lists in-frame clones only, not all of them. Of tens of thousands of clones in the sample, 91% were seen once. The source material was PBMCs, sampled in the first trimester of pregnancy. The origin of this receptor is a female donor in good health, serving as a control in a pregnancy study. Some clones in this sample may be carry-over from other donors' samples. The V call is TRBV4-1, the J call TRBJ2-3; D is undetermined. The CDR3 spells CASSQTGDTQYF. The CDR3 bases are TGCGCCAGCAGTCAGACGGGAGATACGCAGTATTTT.